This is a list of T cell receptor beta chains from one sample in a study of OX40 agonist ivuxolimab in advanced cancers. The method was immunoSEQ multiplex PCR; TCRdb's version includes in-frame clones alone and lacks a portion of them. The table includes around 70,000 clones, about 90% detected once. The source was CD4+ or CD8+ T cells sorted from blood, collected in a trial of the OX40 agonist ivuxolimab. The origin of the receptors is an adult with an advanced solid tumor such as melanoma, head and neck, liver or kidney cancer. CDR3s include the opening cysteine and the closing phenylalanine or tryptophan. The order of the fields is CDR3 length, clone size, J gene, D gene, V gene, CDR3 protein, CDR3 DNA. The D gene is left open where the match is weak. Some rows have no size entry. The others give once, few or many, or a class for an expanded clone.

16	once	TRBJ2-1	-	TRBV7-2	CASSLVGTQSYNEQFF	TGTGCCAGCAGCTTAGTAGGGACACAGTCCTACAATGAGCAGTTCTTC
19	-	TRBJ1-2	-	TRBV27	CASSWGGGAGATLNYGYTF	TGTGCCAGCAGTTGGGGGGGAGGGGCAGGGGCGACACTTAACTATGGCTACACCTTC
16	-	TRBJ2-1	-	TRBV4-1	CASSQVDMVSYNEQFF	TGCGCCAGCAGCCAAGTTGACATGGTATCCTACAATGAGCAGTTCTTC
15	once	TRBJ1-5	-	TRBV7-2	CASSLFQGTYQPQHF	TGTGCCAGCAGCTTATTTCAGGGCACATATCAGCCCCAGCATTTT
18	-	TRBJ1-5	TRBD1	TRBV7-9	CASSLSPLSTGDNQPQHF	TGTGCCAGCAGCTTATCCCCCCTGTCGACAGGGGACAATCAGCCCCAGCATTTT
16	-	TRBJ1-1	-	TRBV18	CASSPNSPGGTSEAFF	TGTGCCAGCTCACCAAATTCCCCCGGTGGAACTTCTGAAGCTTTCTTT
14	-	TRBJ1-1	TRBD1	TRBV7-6	CASSPGTGGFEAFF	TGTGCCAGCAGCCCAGGGACAGGGGGCTTTGAAGCTTTCTTT
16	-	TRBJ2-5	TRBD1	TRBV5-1	CASSLAGTGNQETQYF	TGCGCCAGCAGCTTGGCCGGGACAGGGAACCAAGAGACCCAGTACTTC
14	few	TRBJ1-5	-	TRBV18	CASSPVDRNQPQHF	TGTGCCAGCTCACCAGTTGACAGGAATCAGCCCCAGCATTTT
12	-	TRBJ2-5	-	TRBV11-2	CASSLSWDPQYF	TGTGCCAGCAGCTTATCTTGGGATCCCCAGTACTTC
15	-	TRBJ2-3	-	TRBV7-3	CASSAQAGSPDTQYF	TGTGCCAGCAGCGCCCAGGCGGGGAGCCCCGATACGCAGTATTTT
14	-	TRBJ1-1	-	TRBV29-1	CSGVNSVMNTEAFF	TGCAGCGGGGTAAACTCAGTGATGAACACTGAAGCTTTCTTT
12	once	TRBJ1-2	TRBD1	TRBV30	CAWSGDSHGYTF	TGTGCCTGGAGCGGGGACAGTCATGGCTACACCTTC
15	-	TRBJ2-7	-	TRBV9	CASSVVAATSYEQYF	TGTGCCAGCAGCGTAGTAGCGGCTACATCCTACGAGCAGTACTTC
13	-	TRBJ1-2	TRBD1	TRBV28	CASSLWGQGDYTF	TGTGCCAGCAGTTTATGGGGACAGGGGGACTACACCTTC
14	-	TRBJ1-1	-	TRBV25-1	CASSEWAENTEAFF	TGTGCCAGCAGTGAATGGGCAGAGAACACTGAAGCTTTCTTT
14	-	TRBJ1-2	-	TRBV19	CASRDSPSNYGYTF	TGTGCCAGTAGGGACAGCCCTTCTAACTATGGCTACACCTTC
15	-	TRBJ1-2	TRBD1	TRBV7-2	CASSLGAGGADGYTF	TGTGCCAGCAGCTTAGGGGCAGGGGGCGCGGATGGCTACACCTTC
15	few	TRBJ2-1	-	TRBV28	CASRLGGLAYNEQFF	TGTGCCAGCAGACTAGGGGGGCTAGCTTACAATGAGCAGTTCTTC
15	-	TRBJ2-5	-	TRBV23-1	CASSQIMGAQETQYF	TGCGCCAGCAGTCAGATTATGGGGGCTCAAGAGACCCAGTACTTC
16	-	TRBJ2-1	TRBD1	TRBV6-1	CASSELWDRGGNEQFF	TGTGCCAGCAGTGAGCTCTGGGACAGGGGAGGCAATGAGCAGTTCTTC
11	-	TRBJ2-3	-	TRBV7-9	CASSLSGTQYF	TGTGCCAGTTCTCTTTCGGGGACGCAGTATTTT
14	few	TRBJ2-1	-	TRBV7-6	CASSKQSSYNEQFF	TGTGCCAGCAGCAAACAGAGCTCCTACAATGAGCAGTTCTTC
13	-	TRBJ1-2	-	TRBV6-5	CASSYRGGYGYTF	TGTGCCAGCAGTTACAGGGGTGGCTATGGCTACACCTTC
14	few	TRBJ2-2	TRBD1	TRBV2	CASRRQGMMGELFF	TGTGCCAGCAGGAGACAGGGAATGATGGGGGAGCTGTTTTTT
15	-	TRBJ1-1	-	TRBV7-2	CASSFLGGTNTEAFF	TGTGCCAGCAGCTTTCTTGGAGGTACGAACACTGAAGCTTTCTTT
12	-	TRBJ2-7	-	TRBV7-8	CASSLVLHEQYF	TGTGCCAGCAGCTTAGTTCTCCACGAGCAGTACTTC
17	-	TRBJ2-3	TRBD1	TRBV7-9	CASSLATMTGSIDTQYF	TGTGCCAGCAGCTTAGCGACTATGACAGGGTCGATAGATACGCAGTATTTT
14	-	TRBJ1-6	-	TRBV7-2	CASVGALNNSPLHF	TGTGCCAGTGTTGGGGCTCTGAATAATTCACCCCTCCACTTT
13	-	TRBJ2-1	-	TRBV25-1	CASSDGNGNEQFF	TGTGCCAGCAGTGACGGAAATGGCAATGAGCAGTTCTTC
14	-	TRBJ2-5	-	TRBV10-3	CAISESGLGEAQYF	TGTGCCATCAGTGAGTCGGGGCTGGGGGAGGCCCAGTACTTC
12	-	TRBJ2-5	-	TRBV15	CATSRVGETQYF	TGTGCCACCAGCAGAGTCGGGGAGACCCAGTACTTC
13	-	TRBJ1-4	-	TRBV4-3	CASSVGRSEKLFF	TGCGCCAGCAGTGTTGGGCGATCTGAAAAACTGTTTTTT
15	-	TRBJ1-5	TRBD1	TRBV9	CASSVGGQSNQPQHF	TGTGCCAGCAGCGTAGGGGGACAGAGCAATCAGCCCCAGCATTTT
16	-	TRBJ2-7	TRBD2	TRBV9	CASSGSETSGRNEQYF	TGTGCCAGCAGCGGTAGCGAAACTAGCGGGAGAAACGAGCAGTACTTC
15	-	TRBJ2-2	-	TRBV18	CASSPRAPNTGELFF	TGTGCCAGCTCACCGCGGGCACCGAACACCGGGGAGCTGTTTTTT
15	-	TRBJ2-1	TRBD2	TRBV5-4	CASSLRGGQDNEQFF	TGTGCCAGCAGCCTACGGGGGGGCCAGGACAATGAGCAGTTCTTC
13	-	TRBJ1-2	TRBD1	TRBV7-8	CASSSTGVYGYTF	TGTGCCAGCAGCTCAACAGGGGTCTATGGCTACACCTTC
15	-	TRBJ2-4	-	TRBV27	CASSDRGLGKNIQYF	TGTGCCAGCAGTGATCGGGGGTTAGGCAAAAACATTCAGTACTTC
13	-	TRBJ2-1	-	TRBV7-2	CASSLAGVNEQFF	TGTGCCAGCAGCTTAGCGGGAGTCAATGAGCAGTTCTTC
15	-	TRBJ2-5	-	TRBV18	CASSPPGLPKETQYF	TGTGCCAGCTCACCACCGGGGTTGCCCAAAGAGACCCAGTACTTC
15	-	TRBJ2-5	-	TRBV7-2	CASSLRWEDFETQYF	TGTGCCAGCAGCTTACGGTGGGAGGATTTTGAGACCCAGTACTTC
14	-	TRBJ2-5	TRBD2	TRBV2	CASSGTSGGVTQYF	TGTGCCAGCAGCGGGACTAGCGGAGGAGTGACCCAGTACTTC